The 3 T cell receptor beta chains given below trace back to one sample, sequenced in a study of regulatory T cells in long-lasting Graves disease. The sample's time point: newly diagnosed GD, antithyroid drugs for less than 3 months. Scientists built the TCR library using RNA that was extracted from PBMCs. Both iRepertoire HTBI primers and Arm-PCR of CDR3 regions were used to build the TCR beta libraries. TCRdb recomputed calls from the multiplex PCR reads with MiXCR, one row per CDR3 protein. The data hold over 350,000 distinct CDR3 sequences, with about 15% observed a single time. The data also belong to a second study, concerning T cells in Graves' hyperthyroidism and ophthalmopathy.

This material consisted of peripheral blood mononuclear cells (PBMCs), taken at new diagnosis, from a patient treated with antithyroid drugs. These receptors were obtained from a woman aged 40 to 50 with Graves disease.

This clonotype was observed many times. The chain links TRBV6-1 to TRBJ2-7; a possible D gene is TRBD2 (6 bases). The CDR3 is 15 amino acids. The ends were cut back, 6 bases at V and 6 bases at J, with 21 bases in the middle. Germline values: CDR1 MNHNS, CDR2 SASEGT. CDR3 in amino acids: CASSETSGLAAEQYF. CDR3 nucleotides: TGTGCCAGCAGCGAGACGAGTGGGTTAGCGGCCGAGCAGTACTTC.

The sample holds many counts of this clonotype. V usage is TRBV6-2 or TRBV6-3 and J usage is TRBJ1-5; the D gene is possibly TRBD1 (5 bases). Per germline, CDR1 MNHEY and CDR2 SVGEGT. The CDR3 runs to 16 residues. Trimming left V 2 bases short and J 0 bases short, with 11 bases between. The CDR3 sequence is CASSYRGPHSNQPQHF. As DNA, the CDR3 is TGTGCCAGCAGTTACCGGGGACCGCATAGCAATCAGCCCCAGCATTTT.

This clonotype was seen only a few times. Written as DNA, the CDR3 is TGTGCCAGCAGCTCCACCGGGACAGGCGGGCCCCAGCATTTT. The encoded protein is CASSSTGTGGPQHF. The rearrangement joins TRBV7-2 to TRBJ1-5, with TRBD1 matching 8 bases. The CDR3 is 14 residues long. The germline gives CDR1 SGHTA, CDR2 FQGNSA. J lost 9 bases, V lost 4 bases, and 8 bases had no gene match.